The 20 T cell receptor beta chains below all came from one sample that was sequenced in a study of T cell responses to AZD1222 COVID-19 vaccine. The protocol was immunoSEQ multiplex PCR, while the TCRdb copy is restricted to in-frame clones and leaves out a portion. The table includes over 150,000 clones, about 90% detected once. Here the sequenced sample was peripheral blood, taken on day 0 of MenACWY control vaccination. All receptors come from an adult in good health.

The J gene is TRBJ1-1, the V gene TRBV7-2; the D is unclear. The CDR3 is made up of 14 amino acids. CDR1 and CDR2 (germline): SGHTA, FQGNSA. V lost 5 bases, J lost 5 bases, and 15 bases lay in between. In DNA, the CDR3 is TGTGCCAGCAGCCAGGAGGCGGTTCGGACTGAAGCTTTCTTT. It yields the protein CASSQEAVRTEAFF.

This chain uses TRBV12-3 or TRBV12-4 with TRBJ1-5; D call uncertain. The CDR3 is 13 amino acids. With 6 bases removed from V and 1 base from J, the gap between germline ends came to 7 bases. CDR3 sequence: CASSRQSNQPQHF. CDR3 bases: TGTGCCAGCAGCAGACAAAGCAATCAGCCCCAGCATTTT.

This clone has just one count. V usage is TRBV7-3 and J usage is TRBJ2-3; D perhaps matches TRBD1 (5 bases). This CDR3 region has 16 residues. The germline V gene has CDR1 SGHTA and CDR2 FQGTGA. V lost 5 bases to trimming and J lost 1 base, with 16 bases between them. The CDR3 nucleotides read TGTGCCAGCAGCCCCATGACAGTACAGGGCACAGATACGCAGTATTTT. It yields the protein CASSPMTVQGTDTQYF.

CDR3 sequence reads: CASSQAGNEQFF. CDR3 bases: TGTGCCAGCAGTCAAGCGGGCAATGAGCAGTTCTTC. This chain joins TRBV7-3 and TRBJ2-1, with D tentatively TRBD2 (6 bases). This CDR3 region has 12 residues. V gave up 6 bases and J gave up 6 bases, with 9 bases separating them. CDR1 SGHTA and CDR2 FQGTGA come from the germline V gene.

The genes are TRBV2 and TRBJ1-5; no definite D call. The V end was cut by 4 bases, the J end by 5 bases, with 9 bases between. Germline V gene lookup returns CDR1 SNHLY and CDR2 FYNNEI. This CDR3 spans 13 amino acids. The CDR3 coding sequence is TGTGCCAGCAGTGGCAGGATCGATCAGCCCCAGCATTTT. It is translated as CASSGRIDQPQHF.

The chain links TRBV12-5 to TRBJ1-1; D is unclear. The CDR3 length is 12 residues. CDR1 is LGHNT and CDR2 is FRNRAP in the germline V gene. V lost 2 bases and J lost 4, with 5 bases in between. CDR3 sequence: CASGLIGTEAFF. The CDR3 bases are TGTGCTAGTGGTTTGATCGGCACTGAAGCTTTCTTT. Based on the CDR3 plus reference TRBV12-5 and TRBJ1-1, the full variable domain is DARVTQTPRHKVTEMGQEVTMRCQPILGHNTVFWYRQTMMQGLELLAYFRNRAPLDDSGMPKDRFSAEMPDATLATLKIQPSEPRDSAVYFCASGLIGTEAFFGQGTRLTVV.

The J gene is TRBJ1-5, the V gene TRBV7-2, with D maybe TRBD1 (5 bases). Germline loops: CDR1 SGHTA, CDR2 FQGNSA. V gave up 2 bases and J gave up 0 bases, with 14 bases separating them. The CDR3 loop spans 17 amino acids. The DNA of the CDR3 is TGTGCCAGCAGCTTAAGTCTCAGGGCCTATAGCAATCAGCCCCAGCATTTT. Its translation: CASSLSLRAYSNQPQHF.

This sequence joins TRBV7-9 and TRBJ1-5, with D unclear. With 5 bases removed from V and 6 bases from J, the gap between germline ends came to 14 bases. CDR3 length: 14 residues. Germline V CDR1 and CDR2: SEHNR, FQNEAQ (reference sequence). The CDR3 DNA reads TGTGCCAGCAGCCTACCCGGAACGGGTCAGCCCCAGCATTTT. Translating it yields CASSLPGTGQPQHF.

This chain links TRBV19 with TRBJ2-2, with D possibly matching TRBD2 (6 bases). The length of the CDR3 is 14 residues. V was cut by 4 bases and J by 1 base, with 7 bases left in between. The germline V gene encodes CDR1 LNHDA and CDR2 SQIVND (reference sequence). The CDR3 nucleotides are TGTGCCAGTAGTAGGGGGGTGAACACCGGGGAGCTGTTTTTT. It encodes CASSRGVNTGELFF.

This clone was detected once. This chain connects TRBV6-5 to TRBJ2-5; 12 bases are shared with TRBD2. Germline trimming cut 2 bases from V and 4 bases from J; bases unmatched to any gene: 5. The V gene's germline CDR1 is MNHEY and CDR2 SVGAGI. CDR3 size: 16 residues. The DNA of the CDR3 is TGTGCCAGCAGTTACGCGCCGACTAGCGGGAGAGAGACCCAGTACTTC. Translated, it gives CASSYAPTSGRETQYF.

V and J are TRBV20-1 and TRBJ2-5; D unresolved. The CDR3 totals 11 residues. The germline V gene encodes CDR1 DFQATT and CDR2 SNEGSKA (reference sequence). V lost 5 bases and J 6 bases, leaving 10 bases between the germline ends. This CDR3 is CSAGATQTQYF. The CDR3 nucleotides read TGCAGTGCTGGAGCAACCCAGACCCAGTACTTC.

The CDR3 DNA reads TGCGCCAGCAGCTTGGTCCCTGGGTCTAGTAATCGAGAGACCCAGTACTTC. As protein: CASSLVPGSSNRETQYF. J is TRBJ2-5 and V is TRBV5-1; no reliable D call. The ends were cut back, 0 bases at V and 4 bases at J, with 19 bases in the middle. The CDR3 sequence is 17 residues long. Looked up from germline, CDR1 is SGHRS and CDR2 is YFSETQ.

The chain employs TRBV11-3 and TRBJ2-7, with a tentative D call TRBD2 (5 bases). Germline-derived CDR1 and CDR2 are SGHNT and YENEEA. Trimming removed 5 bases from V and 2 bases from J, with 16 bases in between. This CDR3 is built from 15 residues. CDR3 DNA sequence: TGTGCCAGCAGCACCAGCGGAGTGGGGACCTACGAGCAGTACTTC. Translated, it gives CASSTSGVGTYEQYF.

This clone was recorded a few times. The chain joins TRBV28 to TRBJ1-3; the D is unclear. Germline lookup yields CDR1 MDHEN and CDR2 SYDVKM. V was clipped by 8 bases and J by 0 bases, with 11 bases between them. The CDR3 has 14 residues. The chain's CDR3 is CASADLDSGNTIYF. The CDR3 DNA reads TGTGCCAGCGCTGACCTCGACTCTGGAAACACCATATATTTT.

The rearrangement uses TRBV27 and TRBJ2-1, with D possibly being TRBD1 (6 bases). Trimming removed 6 bases at V and 8 bases at J, with 14 bases between. The CDR3 is made up of 13 amino acids. Germline V gene lookup returns CDR1 MNHEY and CDR2 SMNVEV (reference sequence). The DNA for the CDR3 is TGTGCCAGCAGGAGAACAGGGACGGATGAGCAGTTCTTC. Encoded protein: CASRRTGTDEQFF.

The chain uses TRBV5-1 and TRBJ2-3; no clear D. Deletions cut 4 bases from V and 2 bases from J, with 14 bases between. The CDR3 covers 15 residues. Germline CDR1 and CDR2: SGHRS and YFSETQ. For the CDR3, the DNA is TGCGCCAGCAGCCGCACGCCGGCGTCCACAGATACGCAGTATTTT. Its translation: CASSRTPASTDTQYF.

The genes are TRBV28 and TRBJ1-5; the D gene is possibly TRBD1 (6 bases). Germline V gene data show CDR1 as MDHEN and CDR2 as SYDVKM. V lost 4 bases to trimming and J lost 3 bases, with 13 bases between them. This CDR3 has 15 residues. This CDR3 is CASSSYRVANQPQHF. In DNA, the CDR3 is TGTGCCAGCAGTTCTTACAGGGTTGCCAATCAGCCCCAGCATTTT.

The V and J genes are TRBV19 and TRBJ1-1; tentative D call: TRBD1 (5 bases). Looked up from germline, CDR1 is LNHDA and CDR2 is SQIVND (reference sequence). The CDR3 loop spans 18 amino acids. V lost 0 bases and J lost 6, with 23 bases in between. CDR3 DNA: TGTGCCAGTAGTATAGATCGGGGACTCACTCGGAAGGGCTCTGAAGCTTTCTTT. It specifies CASSIDRGLTRKGSEAFF.

The chain combines TRBV12-2 with TRBJ2-1; TRBD2 was called by the table and not checked on the DNA. TRBV12-2 is reported as a pseudogene. This CDR3 region has 16 residues. The CDR3 DNA reads TGTGCAAGTCGCTTGGTAGCGGAAAGCTCCTACAATGAGCAGTTCTTC. Translation: CASRLVAESSYNEQFF.

The rearrangement links TRBV10-3 to TRBJ1-2, with TRBD1 as a possible D gene (5 bases). Germline CDR1 and CDR2: ENHRY and SYGVKD. The CDR3 loop spans 13 amino acids. Deletions cut 7 bases from V and 8 bases from J, with 17 bases between. CDR3 DNA sequence: TGTGCCATCACCGGGGGGGGGAATGGAGGCTACACCTTC. It is translated as CAITGGGNGGYTF.